A single sample is the source of the 31 T cell receptor beta chains below, sequenced in a study of human T cells and chemical hapten exposure. Regarding time point: pre-sensitization, week 0. Treatment reported: therapeutic diphenylcyclopropenone sensitization with weekly scalp DPC. A single record per CDR3 protein comes from TCRdb applying MiXCR to the RACE reads. This table holds under 300,000 distinct CDR3 sequences, around 9.3% found once. The sample in question was whole blood, obtained in connection with sensitization to the hapten diphenylcyclopropenone (DPC). These receptors were taken from a woman in her forties with alopecia areata. Some clones in this sample may be carry-over from other donors' samples.

Regarding this clonotype: This sequence may be a read error, since a much larger clone differs from it by one base. The chain employs TRBV7-2 and TRBJ2-5; 11 bases match TRBD2. The CDR3 covers 19 residues. J was trimmed by 5 bases and V by 0 bases; bases with no gene match: 14. The V gene's germline CDR1 is SGHTA and CDR2 FQGNSA. CDR3 in DNA: TGTGCCAGCAGCTTAGCCCCCCCGGCGACTAGCGGGGTCCATGAGACCCAGTACTTC. It specifies CASSLAPPATSGVHETQYF.

In its sample, this clonotype was seen a few times. The DNA for the CDR3 is TGTGCCAGCAGTGTCGACAGGAACTATGGCTACACCTTC. It translates to CASSVDRNYGYTF. The rearrangement joins TRBV6-2 or TRBV6-3 to TRBJ1-2; the D gene is possibly TRBD1 (6 bases). The V gene lost 5 bases and the J gene lost 2 bases, with 9 bases spanning the gap. CDR3 length: 13 amino acids. CDR1 is MNHEY and CDR2 is SVGEGT in the germline V gene.

V and J are TRBV11-2 and TRBJ2-3; TRBD2 might be the D (6 bases). The germline CDR1 and CDR2 sequences are SGHAT and FQNNGV. With 1 base removed from V and 0 bases from J, the gap between germline ends came to 11 bases. There are 16 residues in the CDR3. This CDR3 reads CASSLGRGSSTDTQYF. Here the CDR3 DNA reads TGTGCCAGCAGCTTAGGGAGGGGCTCTAGCACAGATACGCAGTATTTT.

This clonotype has at least ten counts. This chain uses TRBV28 with TRBJ2-5; TRBD2 is a possible D gene (5 bases). This CDR3 has 15 residues. Germline V gene data show CDR1 as MDHEN and CDR2 as SYDVKM. The V and J ends lost 3 bases and 3 bases respectively, with 14 bases between them. CDR3 DNA: TGTGCCAGCAGTTTCGGGCGGCTAGCTGAAGAGACCCAGTACTTC. As protein: CASSFGRLAEETQYF.

In this sample, this clonotype turned up a few times. The chain couples TRBV15 to TRBJ2-3; no definite D call. Germline V gene lookup returns CDR1 LNHNV and CDR2 YYDKDF (reference sequence). This CDR3 contains 13 residues. V lost 0 bases, J lost 10 bases, and 11 bases lay in between. CDR3 sequence (DNA): TGTGCCACCAGCAGAGATATCCGCGACCCGCAGTATTTT. Encoded protein: CATSRDIRDPQYF.

V gene TRBV27 combines with J gene TRBJ1-5; 8 bases agree with TRBD1. In germline, CDR1 is MNHEY, CDR2 SMNVEV (reference sequence). This CDR3 has 15 residues. V shed 0 bases and J 5 bases; nucleotides not matched to a gene: 3. CDR3 in DNA: TGTGCCAGCAGTTTATCCGGGACAGGAGATCAGCCCCAGCATTTT. Amino acid sequence: CASSLSGTGDQPQHF.

This clonotype was recorded a few times. This chain joins TRBV5-4 and TRBJ2-7; D is possibly TRBD1 (5 bases). CDR3 size: 13 residues. The V and J ends lost 4 bases and 0 bases respectively, with 8 bases between them. Germline CDR1 SGHNT, CDR2 YYREEE (reference sequence). CDR3 residues: CASSPTDSYEQYF. Written as DNA, the CDR3 is TGTGCCAGCAGCCCGACAGACTCCTACGAGCAGTACTTC.

This clonotype was picked up a small number of times. The rearrangement joins TRBV12-3 or TRBV12-4 to TRBJ1-2; no clear D. The germline V and J ends were trimmed by 3 bases and 4 bases, with 15 bases remaining between them. The CDR3 is 15 amino acids. CDR3 DNA sequence: TGTGCCAGCAGTTTTCTGGAAGGGTTGAGCTATGGCTACACCTTC. Amino acid sequence: CASSFLEGLSYGYTF.

This clonotype was counted a few times. This chain connects TRBV7-2 to TRBJ1-2; D call uncertain. The CDR3 runs 12 residues. Per germline, CDR1 SGHTA and CDR2 FQGNSA. Trimming pared 2 bases from V and 8 bases from J, leaving 9 bases between. The CDR3 region has the DNA TGTGCCAGCAGCTTACCCCAATCCGGCTACACCTTC. Its translation is CASSLPQSGYTF.

The chain combines TRBV6-2 or TRBV6-3 with TRBJ1-5; 8 bases agree with TRBD1. This CDR3 has 15 amino acids. Per germline, CDR1 MNHEY and CDR2 SVGEGT. The V gene end was trimmed by 2 bases and the J gene end by 6 bases; junction bases not matched to a gene: 6. This chain's CDR3 is CASSYTGTGTQPQHF. The CDR3, as DNA: TGTGCCAGCAGTTACACTGGGACAGGCACTCAGCCCCAGCATTTT.

DNA for the CDR3: TGTGCCAGCAAGGGCACAGGGAAAATGAAGCCCCAGCATTTT. It is translated as CASKGTGKMKPQHF. This rearrangement joins TRBV6-2 or TRBV6-3 to TRBJ1-5; a possible D gene is TRBD1 (6 bases). The germline CDR1 and CDR2 sequences are MNHEY and SVGEGT. V shed 7 bases and J shed 8 bases, with 18 bases lying between them. The CDR3 is 14 residues long.

This chain joins TRBV10-3 and TRBJ1-2, with 10 bases aligning to TRBD1. Germline CDR1 is ENHRY and CDR2 is SYGVKD. Germline trimming cut 4 bases from V and 4 bases from J; bases unmatched to any gene: 3. The CDR3 totals 14 residues. The CDR3, as DNA: TGTGCCATCAGTGGCGGGACAGGGGTCTATGGCTACACCTTC. It translates to CAISGGTGVYGYTF.

This clonotype turned up a few times. The V and J genes are TRBV7-2 and TRBJ1-5; weak D call: TRBD1 (6 bases). Trimming removed 5 bases from V and 4 bases from J, with 15 bases in between. Per the germline V gene, CDR1 is SGHTA and CDR2 is FQGNSA. The CDR3 has 15 residues. CDR3 residues: CASSLGVRGNQPQHF. The CDR3 coding sequence is TGTGCCAGCAGCCTGGGAGTCAGGGGAAATCAGCCCCAGCATTTT. Full variable domain (remainder filled in from reference TRBV7-2 and TRBJ1-5): GAGVSQSPSNKVTEKGKDVELRCDPISGHTALYWYRQSLGQGLEFLIYFQGNSAPDKSGLPSDRFSAERTGGSVSTLTIQRTQQEDSAVYLCASSLGVRGNQPQHFGDGTRLSIL.

This clonotype was found a few times. The V gene is TRBV7-8, the J gene TRBJ2-3; D call uncertain. The CDR3 loop spans 14 amino acids. Germline CDR1 reads SGHVS; CDR2 reads FQNEAQ. V was pared by 0 bases and J by 1 base, with 5 bases between. CDR3 in DNA: TGTGCCAGCAGCTTAGCCCGCCGCACAGATACGCAGTATTTT. Translated: CASSLARRTDTQYF.

For this clonotype: One end of the junction is discordant with germline, which a read error may explain. This chain uses TRBV20-1 with TRBJ1-1; no clear D gene. The CDR3 extends over 13 amino acids. Germline CDR1 and CDR2: DFQATT and SNEGSKA (reference sequence). The CDR3 coding sequence is TGCAGCGCTATCCGCCAGGCGGGCACTGAAGCTTTCTTT. Its translation is CSAIRQAGTEAFF.

The rearrangement joins TRBV6-5 to TRBJ2-1; TRBD2 matches at 11 bases. The germline V gene has CDR1 MNHEY and CDR2 SVGAGI. The CDR3 spans 17 residues. Trimming cost V 6 bases and J 5 bases; bases outside gene matches: 12. CDR3 nucleotides: TGTGCCAGCAGGCCTCTCAAACTAGCGGGAGCCCACAATGAGCAGTTCTTC. Its translation is CASRPLKLAGAHNEQFF.

The V gene is TRBV12-3 or TRBV12-4, the J gene TRBJ2-1; D uncertain. V lost 2 bases and J 6 bases, leaving 8 bases between the germline ends. The CDR3 is made up of 13 amino acids. This CDR3 reads CASSLLRRNEQFF. The CDR3 coding sequence is TGTGCCAGCAGTTTACTTCGCCGCAATGAGCAGTTCTTC.

The table lists this clonotype with many counts. This chain links TRBV28 with TRBJ2-1; no definite D call. Germline-derived CDR1 and CDR2 are MDHEN and SYDVKM. V gave up 3 bases and J gave up 3 bases, with 3 bases separating them. The CDR3 extends over 12 amino acids. The DNA for the CDR3 is TGTGCCAGCAGTTTGAACTACAATGAGCAGTTCTTC. Its translation: CASSLNYNEQFF.

This chain joins TRBV3-1 and TRBJ1-4; weak D call: TRBD1 (6 bases). The germline CDR1 and CDR2 sequences are LGHDT and YNNKEL (reference sequence). The V and J ends lost 4 bases and 0 bases respectively, with 15 bases between them. The CDR3 is 17 residues long. Written as DNA, the CDR3 is TGTGCCAGCAGCCTTAGGACAGCAATCGCAACTAATGAAAAACTGTTTTTT. Its translation is CASSLRTAIATNEKLFF.

This clonotype showed up many times. The rearrangement uses TRBV28 and TRBJ1-2; 8 nucleotides align to TRBD1. The CDR3 is 14 amino acids. The V gene's germline CDR1 is MDHEN and CDR2 SYDVKM. The junction had 7 bases not matched to a gene; V was cut back by 6 bases and J by 4 bases. The CDR3 protein is CASRAGGAGYGYTF. For the CDR3, the DNA is TGTGCCAGCAGGGCAGGGGGCGCCGGCTATGGCTACACCTTC.

This chain uses TRBV20-1 with TRBJ1-1, with 8 bases aligning to TRBD1. From germline, CDR1 is DFQATT and CDR2 SNEGSKA (reference sequence). The CDR3 extends over 13 amino acids. CDR3 amino acids: CRADRGMNTEAFF. The CDR3 bases are TGCAGGGCTGACAGGGGCATGAACACTGAAGCTTTCTTT.

The J gene is TRBJ2-5, the V gene TRBV3-1; 7 bases are shared with TRBD1. Per germline, CDR1 LGHDT and CDR2 YNNKEL (reference sequence). J lost 4 bases, V lost 1 base, and 6 bases had no gene match. The CDR3 is made up of 15 amino acids. CDR3 sequence reads: CASSQGQGVGETQYF. Written as DNA, the CDR3 is TGTGCCAGCAGCCAAGGCCAGGGGGTAGGAGAGACCCAGTACTTC.

This clonotype was observed a handful of times. The V call is TRBV7-9, the J call TRBJ2-7; 8 nucleotides line up with TRBD2. After removal of 5 bases from V and 2 bases from J, the junction contained 8 bases not matched to a gene. The CDR3 is made up of 15 amino acids. In germline, CDR1 is SEHNR, CDR2 FQNEAQ (reference sequence). CDR3 coding DNA: TGTGCCAGCAGCCCCCTCGGCGGGAGGACCTACGAGCAGTACTTC. Its protein product is CASSPLGGRTYEQYF.

The rearrangement joins TRBV24-1 to TRBJ2-7; D unclear. V was cut by 9 bases and J by 4 bases, with 18 bases left in between. Germline CDR1 reads KGHDR; CDR2 reads SFDVKD. The CDR3 has 14 residues. The CDR3 is CATGIQAGLYEQYF. The CDR3 nucleotides are TGTGCCACCGGGATCCAGGCAGGCCTTTACGAGCAGTACTTC.

The chain joins TRBV19 to TRBJ2-2; 8 bases align to TRBD1. The ends lost 5 bases at V and 4 bases at J; junction bases unmatched: 12. The germline V gene encodes CDR1 LNHDA and CDR2 SQIVND (reference sequence). There are 17 residues in the CDR3. The CDR3 DNA is TGTGCCAGTAGTTTCGTCCATACAGGGGGGAGCACCGGGGAGCTGTTTTTT. This translates into CASSFVHTGGSTGELFF.

The rearrangement links TRBV15 to TRBJ2-3; D could derive from TRBD1 or TRBD2 (5 bases each). In germline, CDR1 is LNHNV, CDR2 YYDKDF (reference sequence). CDR3 length: 16 amino acids. Trimming left V 0 bases short and J 1 base short, with 11 bases between. In DNA form, the CDR3 reads TGTGCCACCAGCAGAGATCCAGGGCGGGGCACAGATACGCAGTATTTT. It encodes CATSRDPGRGTDTQYF.

This clonotype was counted a few times. The V and J genes are TRBV27 and TRBJ1-5, with 8 bases fitting TRBD1. V was pared by 6 bases and J by 6 bases, with 10 bases of the junction left unmatched. Germline CDR1 reads MNHEY; CDR2 reads SMNVEV (reference sequence). The CDR3 runs to 15 residues. The CDR3 here is CASSSGQGRFQPQHF. The CDR3 bases are TGTGCCAGCAGCTCCGGACAGGGAAGGTTTCAGCCCCAGCATTTT.

This clonotype was recorded a few times. In nucleotides, the CDR3 is TGTGCCAGCAGTTTATACCAGGGGCAGGCCGGGGAGCTGTTTTTT. Its translation: CASSLYQGQAGELFF. The V call is TRBV28, the J call TRBJ2-2; D perhaps matches TRBD1 (6 bases). Trimming removed 1 base at V and 6 bases at J, with 12 bases between. The CDR3 is 15 residues long. CDR1 is MDHEN, CDR2 SYDVKM, per germline.

The chain joins TRBV10-3 to TRBJ1-1, with 8 positions matching TRBD1. V was pared by 7 bases and J by 0 bases, with 7 bases of the junction left unmatched. Germline lookup yields CDR1 ENHRY and CDR2 SYGVKD. CDR3 size: 15 residues. As DNA, the CDR3 is TGTGCCATCAAGGACAGGGACCTTATGAACACTGAAGCTTTCTTT. This sequence encodes CAIKDRDLMNTEAFF.

This clonotype was counted a few times. V usage is TRBV29-1 and J usage is TRBJ1-2, with 7 bases fitting TRBD1. J lost 5 bases, V lost 7 bases, and 10 bases had no gene match. This CDR3 contains 13 residues. Germline values: CDR1 SQVTM, CDR2 ANQGSEA. The CDR3 reads CSAKSGTVYGYTF. The CDR3, as DNA: TGCAGCGCTAAGTCCGGGACAGTTTATGGCTACACCTTC.

This clonotype was recorded a few times. This chain joins TRBV3-1 and TRBJ2-7, with D unresolved. V dropped 1 base and J dropped 3 bases, with 4 bases sitting between them. Germline V gene sequence: CDR1 LGHDT, CDR2 YNNKEL (reference sequence). This CDR3 is built from 12 residues. CDR3 bases: TGTGCCAGCAGCCAAGTGAACTACGAGCAGTACTTC. It is translated as CASSQVNYEQYF.